Below, one T cell receptor beta chain is given with its context. The germline V gene has CDR1 SGHRS and CDR2 YFSETQ. This CDR3 region has 15 residues. Between the trimmed V and J ends, which lost 1 base and 2 bases, there was a span of 12 bases. The data originate from a study of OX40 agonist ivuxolimab in advanced cancers. The method was immunoSEQ multiplex PCR; TCRdb's version includes in-frame clones alone and lacks a portion of them. The sample carries around 68,000 clones, approximately 89% recorded once. This sequence joins TRBV5-1 and TRBJ1-1; unclear D gene. Sequencing was performed on CD4+ or CD8+ T cells sorted from blood, taken in a trial of the OX40 agonist ivuxolimab. This sequence originates from an adult with an advanced solid tumor such as melanoma, head and neck, liver or kidney cancer. CDR3 amino acids: CASSLRWAGNTEAFF. The CDR3 DNA reads TGCGCCAGCAGCTTGCGTTGGGCGGGAAACACTGAAGCTTTCTTT.